Below, 15 T cell receptor beta chains from the same sample are listed, as sequenced in a study of molecular identifiers for immune sequencing clone quantification. TCRdb ran MiXCR on the PCR reads and lists one entry per CDR3 protein. The table records roughly 97,000 distinct CDR3 sequences, about 24% of them present only once. Sequences were obtained from naive CD8+ T cells from blood, with Jurkat cell RNA spiked in. Described subset: FACS-sorted CD8+CD4-CCR7+CD45RA+ naive T cells. The source is a human donor in good health. Some libraries in this study had Jurkat cell RNA spiked in.

The table lists this clonotype with many counts. For the CDR3, the DNA is TGCGCCAGCAGTGAGGGACTAGCGGAGCAAGAGACCCAGTACTTC. Its protein is CASSEGLAEQETQYF. The rearrangement uses TRBV10-1 and TRBJ2-5; 10 bases match TRBD2. CDR3 length: 15 amino acids. Trimming removed 2 bases from V and 2 bases from J; junction bases left unmatched: 2. CDR1 WNHNN and CDR2 SYGVQD come from the germline V gene (reference sequence).

This clonotype was seen once. A much larger clone is a single base away; this may be a read error. The genes are TRBV5-1 and TRBJ1-1, with 7 bases aligning to TRBD1. CDR1 SGHRS and CDR2 YFSETQ come from the germline V gene. CDR3 length: 15 residues. CDR3 in amino acids: CASRFVGQVNTKAFF. The CDR3 nucleotides read TGCGCCAGCAGATTTGTAGGACAGGTGAACACTAAAGCTTTCTTT.

At least ten counts were recorded for this clonotype. The rearrangement joins TRBV10-3 to TRBJ2-1; 8 bases line up with TRBD2. This CDR3 region has 15 residues. Germline CDR1 reads ENHRY; CDR2 reads SYGVKD. V was pared by 4 bases and J by 0 bases, with 2 bases of the junction left unmatched. CDR3 bases: TGTGCCATCAGTGCGGGACTAGACTCCTACAATGAGCAGTTCTTC. Protein: CAISAGLDSYNEQFF.

This clonotype has at least ten counts. This rearrangement joins TRBV6-2 or TRBV6-3 to TRBJ2-2; D is unresolved. V was clipped by 4 bases and J by 3 bases, with 12 bases between them. Germline-derived CDR1 and CDR2 are MNHEY and SVGEGT. The CDR3 runs 15 residues. The CDR3 protein is CASSLTLGYTGELFF. In nucleotides, the CDR3 is TGTGCCAGCAGTTTAACTCTGGGATACACCGGGGAGCTGTTTTTT.

This clonotype has ten or more counts. The chain employs TRBV7-6 and TRBJ2-3, with D possibly being TRBD1 (6 bases). Germline V gives CDR1 SGHVS, CDR2 FNYEAQ. V lost 1 base to trimming and J lost 4 bases, with 15 bases between them. The CDR3 contains 16 residues. The chain's CDR3 is CASSLGTVMGSDTQYF. The DNA of the CDR3 is TGTGCCAGCAGCTTAGGGACAGTGATGGGTTCAGATACGCAGTATTTT.

There are many counts of this clonotype. This chain connects TRBV5-3 to TRBJ2-5, with TRBD1 matching 10 bases. TRBV5-3 is treated as an ORF (open reading frame) with a function not yet certain. With V trimmed by 5 bases and J by 4 bases, 8 bases remained unmatched. This CDR3 region has 15 residues. CDR3 amino acids: CARRYDRGLRETQYF. The CDR3 bases are TGTGCCAGAAGATATGACAGGGGGCTCCGAGAGACCCAGTACTTC.

With regard to this clonotype: This may be a read error: a much more frequent sequence differs by one nucleotide. Likely a read error: the CDR3 ends without its conserved phenylalanine or tryptophan. This chain connects TRBV27 to TRBJ2-5; TRBD2 is a possible D gene (5 bases). Germline CDR1 and CDR2: MNHEY and SMNVEV (reference sequence). V gave up 4 bases and J gave up 4 bases, with 13 bases separating them. CDR3 size: 14 residues. CDR3 sequence reads: CASSSLDAPETQYS. CDR3 nucleotides: TGTGCCAGCAGTTCACTAGACGCTCCAGAGACCCAGTACTCC.

This chain joins TRBV20-1 and TRBJ2-1; D is ambiguous. V was cut by 5 bases and J by 2 bases, with 13 bases left in between. CDR1 is DFQATT, CDR2 SNEGSKA, per germline (reference sequence). The CDR3 totals 14 residues. The DNA for the CDR3 is TGCAGTGCTGTGACAATTATAACCTACAATGAGCAGTTCTTC. As protein: CSAVTIITYNEQFF.

Concerning this clonotype: With a much larger clone just one base away, this may be a read error. This chain links TRBV19 with TRBJ1-5, with D possibly TRBD1 on 5 matching bases. Deletions cut 4 bases from V and 7 bases from J, with 8 bases between. The CDR3 has 12 residues. Per the germline V gene, CDR1 is LNHDA and CDR2 is SQIVND (reference sequence). CDR3 protein: CASSTGRQPQHF. In DNA form, the CDR3 reads TGTGCCAGTAGTACGGGGCGCCAGCCCCAGCATTTT.

Notes on this clonotype: A much more abundant neighbour one base away suggests this may be a read error. The V call is TRBV4-1, the J call TRBJ1-1, with a possible D match to TRBD1 (6 bases). Germline V gives CDR1 MGHRA, CDR2 YSYEKL. This CDR3 has 15 residues. Trimming removed 2 bases from V and 2 bases from J, with 12 bases in between. The CDR3 here is CASSQTGGGNTEAFF. CDR3 coding DNA: TGCGCCAGCAGCCAAACCGGGGGGGGCAACACTGAAGCTTTCTTT.

This clonotype was recorded once. A single base separates this from a much larger clone, so it may be a read error. The CDR3 region is CSARGQVVVYEQYF. The CDR3 bases are TGCAGTGCTAGGGGACAGGTGGTTGTTTACGAGCAGTACTTC. The chain combines TRBV20-1 with TRBJ2-7, with TRBD1 matching over 8 bases. V shed 3 bases and J 4 bases; nucleotides not matched to a gene: 8. The germline V gene has CDR1 DFQATT and CDR2 SNEGSKA (reference sequence). The CDR3 totals 14 residues.

To note about this clonotype: A much larger clone lies a single base off, so this may be a read error. The chain joins TRBV12-3 or TRBV12-4 to TRBJ1-1; D remains ambiguous. The CDR3 has 13 residues. CDR3 in amino acids: CARRHHLATEAFF. CDR3 nucleotides: TGTGCCCGCAGGCACCACCTTGCCACTGAAGCTTTCTTT.

This clonotype was observed a few times. The chain employs TRBV6-2 or TRBV6-3 and TRBJ2-7; D is possibly TRBD1 (6 bases). This CDR3 is 13 amino acids long. V was trimmed by 3 bases and J by 3 bases, leaving 9 bases between them. Germline CDR1 reads MNHEY; CDR2 reads SVGEGT. The CDR3, as DNA: TGTGCCAGCAGTTATGGGACACTCTACGAGCAGTACTTC. This encodes CASSYGTLYEQYF.

This clonotype appeared many times. The J gene is TRBJ2-3, the V gene TRBV7-9; no firm D call. The CDR3 has 15 amino acids. CDR1 and CDR2 from the germline V gene are SEHNR and FQNEAQ (reference sequence). Trimming took off 2 bases at V and 0 bases at J, with 9 bases between the two ends. CDR3 amino acids: CASSLLGYSTDTQYF. CDR3 nucleotide sequence: TGTGCCAGCAGCTTACTGGGATATAGCACAGATACGCAGTATTTT.

The chain is built from TRBV27 and TRBJ2-5; the D is unclear. The CDR3 is 13 amino acids. Trimming shortened V by 3 bases and J by 1 base, and 6 bases separated the two germline ends. Germline CDR1 reads MNHEY; CDR2 reads SMNVEV (reference sequence). CDR3 in DNA: TGTGCCAGCAGTTTCGGCAGCCAAGAGACCCAGTACTTC. Translated: CASSFGSQETQYF.